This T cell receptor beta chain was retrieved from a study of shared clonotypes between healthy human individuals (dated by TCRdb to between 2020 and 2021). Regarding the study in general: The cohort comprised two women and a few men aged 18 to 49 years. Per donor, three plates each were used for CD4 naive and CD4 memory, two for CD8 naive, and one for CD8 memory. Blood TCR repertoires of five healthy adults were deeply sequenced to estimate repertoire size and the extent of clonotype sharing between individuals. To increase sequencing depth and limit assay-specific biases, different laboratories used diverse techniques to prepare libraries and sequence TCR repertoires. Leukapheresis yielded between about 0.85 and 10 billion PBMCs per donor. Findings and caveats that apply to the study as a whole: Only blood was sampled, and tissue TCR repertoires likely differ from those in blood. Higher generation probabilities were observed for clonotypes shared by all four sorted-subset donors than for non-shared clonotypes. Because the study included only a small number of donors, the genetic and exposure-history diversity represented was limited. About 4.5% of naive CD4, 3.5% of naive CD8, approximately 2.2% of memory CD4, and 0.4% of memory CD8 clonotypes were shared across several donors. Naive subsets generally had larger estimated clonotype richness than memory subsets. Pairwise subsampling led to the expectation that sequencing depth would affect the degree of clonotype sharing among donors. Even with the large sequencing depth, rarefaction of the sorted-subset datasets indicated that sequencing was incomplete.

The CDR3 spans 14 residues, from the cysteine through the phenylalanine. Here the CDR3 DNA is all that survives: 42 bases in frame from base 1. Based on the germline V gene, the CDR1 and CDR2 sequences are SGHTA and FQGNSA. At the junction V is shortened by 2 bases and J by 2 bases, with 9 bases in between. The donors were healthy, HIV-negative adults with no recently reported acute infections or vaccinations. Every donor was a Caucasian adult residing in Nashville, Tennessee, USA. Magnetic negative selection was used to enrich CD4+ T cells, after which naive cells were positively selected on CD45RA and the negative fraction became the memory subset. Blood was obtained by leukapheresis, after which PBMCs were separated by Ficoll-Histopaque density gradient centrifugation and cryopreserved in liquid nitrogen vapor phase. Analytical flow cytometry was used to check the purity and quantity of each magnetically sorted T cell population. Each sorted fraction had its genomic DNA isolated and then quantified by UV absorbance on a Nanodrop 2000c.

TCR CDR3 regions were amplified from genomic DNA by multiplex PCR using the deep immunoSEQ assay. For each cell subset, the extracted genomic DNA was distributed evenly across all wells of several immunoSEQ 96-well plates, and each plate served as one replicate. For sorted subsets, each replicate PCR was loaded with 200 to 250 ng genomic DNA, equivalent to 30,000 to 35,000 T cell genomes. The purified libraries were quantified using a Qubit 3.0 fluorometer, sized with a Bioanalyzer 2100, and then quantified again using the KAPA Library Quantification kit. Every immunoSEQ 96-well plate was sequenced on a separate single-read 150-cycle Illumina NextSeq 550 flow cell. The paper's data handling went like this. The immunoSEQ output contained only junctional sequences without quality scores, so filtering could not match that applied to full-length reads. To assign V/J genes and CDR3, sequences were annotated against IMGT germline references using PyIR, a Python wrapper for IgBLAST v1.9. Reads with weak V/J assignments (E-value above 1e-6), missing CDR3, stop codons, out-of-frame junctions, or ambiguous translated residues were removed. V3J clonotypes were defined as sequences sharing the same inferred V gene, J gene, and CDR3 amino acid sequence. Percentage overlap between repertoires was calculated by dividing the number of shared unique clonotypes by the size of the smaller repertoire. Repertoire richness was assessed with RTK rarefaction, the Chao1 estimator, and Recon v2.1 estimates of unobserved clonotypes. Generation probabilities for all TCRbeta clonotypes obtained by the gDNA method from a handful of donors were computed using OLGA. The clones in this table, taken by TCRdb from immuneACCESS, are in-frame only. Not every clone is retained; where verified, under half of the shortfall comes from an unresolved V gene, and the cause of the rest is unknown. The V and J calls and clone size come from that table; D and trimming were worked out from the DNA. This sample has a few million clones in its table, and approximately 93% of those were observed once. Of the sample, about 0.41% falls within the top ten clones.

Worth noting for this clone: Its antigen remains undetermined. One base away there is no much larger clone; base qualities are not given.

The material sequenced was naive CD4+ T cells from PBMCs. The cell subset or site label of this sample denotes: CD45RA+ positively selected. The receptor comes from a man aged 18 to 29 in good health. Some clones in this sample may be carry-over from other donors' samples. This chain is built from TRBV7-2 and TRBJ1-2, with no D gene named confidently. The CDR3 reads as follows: CASSLNWANYGYTF. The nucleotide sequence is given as TGTGCCAGCAGCTTAAATTGGGCAAACTATGGCTACACCTTC.